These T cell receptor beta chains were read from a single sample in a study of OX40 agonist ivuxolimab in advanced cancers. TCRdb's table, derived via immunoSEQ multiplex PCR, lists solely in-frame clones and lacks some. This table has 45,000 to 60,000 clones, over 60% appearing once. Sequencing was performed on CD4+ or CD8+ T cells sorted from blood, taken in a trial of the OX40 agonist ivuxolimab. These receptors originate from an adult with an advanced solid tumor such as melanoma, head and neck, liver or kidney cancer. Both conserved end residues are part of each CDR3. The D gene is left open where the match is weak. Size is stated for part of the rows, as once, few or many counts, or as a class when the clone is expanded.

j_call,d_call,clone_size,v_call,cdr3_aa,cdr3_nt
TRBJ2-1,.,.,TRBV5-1,CASSWRARGTGSSYNEQFF,TGCGCCAGTTCCTGGAGGGCCCGAGGGACGGGAAGCTCCTACAATGAGCAGTTCTTC
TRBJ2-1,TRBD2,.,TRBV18,CASSLGLVDSSEQFF,TGTGCCAGCTCACTGGGACTAGTTGATAGTAGTGAGCAGTTCTTC
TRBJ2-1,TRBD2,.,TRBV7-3,CASSLNGASGRPEQFF,TGTGCCAGCAGCTTAAACGGGGCTAGCGGTAGGCCTGAGCAGTTCTTC
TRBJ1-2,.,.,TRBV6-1,CASARNDGNYGYTF,TGTGCCAGCGCCCGTAACGATGGGAACTATGGCTACACCTTC
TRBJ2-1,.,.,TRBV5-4,CASSLAAGNNEQFF,TGTGCCAGCAGCTTGGCGGCGGGAAACAATGAGCAGTTCTTC
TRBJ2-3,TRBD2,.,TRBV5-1,CASSLALAGPSTDTQYF,TGCGCCAGCAGCTTGGCTCTAGCGGGCCCCAGCACAGATACGCAGTATTTT
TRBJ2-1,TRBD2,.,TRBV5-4,CASSLPGLAGDPNEQFF,TGTGCCAGCAGCTTGCCTGGACTAGCGGGAGATCCCAATGAGCAGTTCTTC
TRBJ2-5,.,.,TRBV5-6,CASSSGRQETQYF,TGTGCCAGCAGCAGCGGCCGTCAAGAGACCCAGTACTTC
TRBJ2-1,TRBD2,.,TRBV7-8,CASSLRPSGSVDEQFF,TGTGCCAGCAGCTTACGTCCTAGCGGGAGTGTCGATGAGCAGTTCTTC
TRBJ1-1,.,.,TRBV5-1,CASSLALWGRDTEAFF,TGCGCCAGCAGCTTGGCTCTCTGGGGGAGGGACACTGAAGCTTTCTTT
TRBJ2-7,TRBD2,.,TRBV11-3,CASSLTSGKSYEQYF,TGTGCCAGCAGCTTAACTAGCGGGAAATCCTACGAGCAGTACTTC
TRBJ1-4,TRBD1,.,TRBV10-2,CASRRGQRTGDEKLFF,TGCGCCAGCCGTCGGGGTCAAAGGACAGGGGATGAAAAACTGTTTTTT
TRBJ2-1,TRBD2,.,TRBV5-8,CATAGRVSYNEQFF,TGTGCCACCGCGGGGAGGGTCTCCTACAATGAGCAGTTCTTC
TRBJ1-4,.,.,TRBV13,CASSLAQGRPDNEKLFF,TGTGCCAGCAGCTTAGCACAGGGAAGGCCGGATAATGAAAAACTGTTTTTT
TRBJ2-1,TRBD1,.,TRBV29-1,CSGGQVGYNEQFF,TGCAGCGGCGGACAGGTGGGATACAATGAGCAGTTCTTC
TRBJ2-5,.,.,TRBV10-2,CASSELLAAGGETQYF,TGCGCCAGCAGTGAGTTATTAGCGGCCGGGGGAGAGACCCAGTACTTC
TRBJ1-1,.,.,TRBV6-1,CASTRQEAFF,TGTGCCAGCACCAGACAGGAAGCTTTCTTT
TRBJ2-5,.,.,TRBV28,CASSPQGIQETQYF,TGTGCCAGCAGCCCACAGGGTATTCAAGAGACCCAGTACTTC
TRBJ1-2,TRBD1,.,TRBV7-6,CASSLAPLTGEDGYTF,TGTGCCAGCAGCTTAGCCCCCCTGACAGGGGAAGATGGCTACACCTTC
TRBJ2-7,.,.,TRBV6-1,CASSKSGSYEQYF,TGTGCCAGCAGCAAAAGCGGCTCCTACGAGCAGTACTTC
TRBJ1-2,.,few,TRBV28,CASSSRPRVTNYGYTF,TGTGCCAGCAGTTCGCGCCCCAGGGTGACTAACTATGGCTACACCTTC
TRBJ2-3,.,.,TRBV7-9,CASSFEASTDTQYF,TGTGCCAGCAGCTTCGAGGCTAGCACAGATACGCAGTATTTT
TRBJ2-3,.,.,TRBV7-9,CASSLVGGTQYF,TGTGCCAGCAGCTTAGTTGGGGGTACGCAGTATTTT
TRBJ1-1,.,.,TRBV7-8,CASSVKTGPATEAFF,TGTGCCAGCAGCGTAAAAACAGGCCCTGCCACTGAAGCTTTCTTT
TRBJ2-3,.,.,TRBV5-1,CASSFSYTQYF,TGCGCCAGCAGCTTTAGTTATACGCAGTATTTT
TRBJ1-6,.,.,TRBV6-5,CASSSGSYNSPLHF,TGTGCCAGCAGTTCAGGATCCTATAATTCACCCCTCCACTTT
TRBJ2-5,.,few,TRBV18,CASSPAETQYF,TGTGCCAGCTCACCAGCAGAGACCCAGTACTTC
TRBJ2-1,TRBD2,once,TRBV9,CASSVGPGGTSGYNEQFF,TGTGCCAGCAGCGTGGGACCCGGGGGGACTAGCGGCTACAATGAGCAGTTCTTC
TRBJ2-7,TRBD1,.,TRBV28,CASSLVGTGGGEQYF,TGTGCCAGCAGTTTGGTCGGGACAGGGGGTGGCGAGCAGTACTTC
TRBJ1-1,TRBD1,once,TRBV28,CASSPSGQGPMNTEAFF,TGTGCCAGCAGTCCCTCCGGACAGGGCCCGATGAACACTGAAGCTTTCTTT
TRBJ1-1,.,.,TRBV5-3,CARSPQIRVSEAFF,TGTGCCAGAAGCCCACAAATTAGGGTATCTGAAGCTTTCTTT
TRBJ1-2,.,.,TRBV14,CASSQDRAGRYYGYTF,TGTGCCAGCAGCCAAGACAGGGCAGGCCGGTACTATGGCTACACCTTC
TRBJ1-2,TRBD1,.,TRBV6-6,CASSYSSTGSRGYTF,TGTGCCAGCAGTTACTCGTCGACAGGGTCCCGTGGCTACACCTTC
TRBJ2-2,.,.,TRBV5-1,CASSLKAGETGELFF,TGCGCCAGCAGCCTGAAGGCAGGGGAGACCGGGGAGCTGTTTTTT
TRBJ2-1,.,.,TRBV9,CASSRQSQSLYEQFF,TGTGCCAGCAGCCGACAGTCGCAGAGTCTCTATGAGCAGTTCTTC
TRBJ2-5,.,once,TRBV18,CASSNQLLETQYF,TGTGCCAGCTCAAACCAATTACTGGAGACCCAGTACTTC
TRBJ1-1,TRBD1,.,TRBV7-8,CASSRDRNTEAFF,TGTGCCAGCAGCCGGGACAGGAACACTGAAGCTTTCTTT
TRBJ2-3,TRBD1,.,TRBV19,CASSPDRVKDTQYF,TGTGCCAGTAGCCCGGACAGGGTTAAAGATACGCAGTATTTT
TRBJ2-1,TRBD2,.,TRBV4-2,CASSQDNRREAYNEQFF,TGTGCCAGCAGCCAAGATAATCGGCGGGAGGCCTACAATGAGCAGTTCTTC
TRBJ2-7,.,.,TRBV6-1,CASSSDPGYEQYF,TGTGCCAGCAGTTCCGACCCCGGGTACGAGCAGTACTTC
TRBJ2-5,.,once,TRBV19,CASSMVGGETQYF,TGTGCCAGTAGTATGGTGGGAGGAGAGACCCAGTACTTC
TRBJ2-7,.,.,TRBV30,CAWSQDYPPYEQYF,TGTGCCTGGAGTCAGGATTATCCCCCTTACGAGCAGTACTTC
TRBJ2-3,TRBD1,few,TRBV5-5,CASSWTGSDTQYF,TGTGCCAGCAGCTGGACAGGGTCGGATACGCAGTATTTT
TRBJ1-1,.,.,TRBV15,CATSRSEWQGHTEAFF,TGTGCCACCAGCAGAAGCGAGTGGCAGGGACACACTGAAGCTTTCTTT
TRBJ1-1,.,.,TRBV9,CASSVFPNTEAFF,TGTGCCAGCAGCGTATTTCCGAACACTGAAGCTTTCTTT
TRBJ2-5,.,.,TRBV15,CATSRRQSQETQYF,TGTGCCACCAGCAGAAGACAGTCCCAAGAGACCCAGTACTTC
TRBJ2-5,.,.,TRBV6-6,CASSYTTPGTGETQYF,TGTGCCAGCAGTTACACGACCCCAGGGACGGGAGAGACCCAGTACTTC
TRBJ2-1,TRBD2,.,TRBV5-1,CASSLTSAYNEQFF,TGCGCCAGCAGCCTGACTAGCGCCTACAATGAGCAGTTCTTC
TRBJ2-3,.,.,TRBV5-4,CASSLRTASTDTQYF,TGTGCCAGCAGCTTGCGGACTGCTAGCACAGATACGCAGTATTTT
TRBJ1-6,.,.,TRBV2,CASRDLVGGNSPLHF,TGTGCCAGCAGAGATCTTGTAGGCGGCAATTCACCCCTCCACTTT
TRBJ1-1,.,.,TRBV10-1,CASSLKRNTEAFF,TGCGCCAGCAGCCTCAAACGAAACACTGAAGCTTTCTTT
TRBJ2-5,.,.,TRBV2,CASSDVSLETQYF,TGTGCCAGCAGTGACGTTAGCTTGGAGACCCAGTACTTC
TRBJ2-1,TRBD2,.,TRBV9,CASSVDVAGTREQFF,TGTGCCAGCAGCGTAGATGTAGCGGGGACACGTGAGCAGTTCTTC
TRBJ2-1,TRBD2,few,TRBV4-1,CASSRSSGTYNEQFF,TGCGCCAGCAGCCGATCTAGCGGTACCTACAATGAGCAGTTCTTC
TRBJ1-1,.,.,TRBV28,CASSFPQANTEAFF,TGTGCCAGCAGTTTCCCACAGGCGAACACTGAAGCTTTCTTT
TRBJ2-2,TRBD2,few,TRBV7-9,CASSYWGGNTGELFF,TGTGCCAGCAGCTACTGGGGGGGAAACACCGGGGAGCTGTTTTTT